This T cell receptor (beta chain) was documented in a study of read filtering for tumor transcriptome and immune sequencing. As for the study in general: Revised staging placed fewer than ten patients in R-ISS I, 15 to 20 in II, more than 5 in III. Whole-transcriptome libraries were prepared after DNase treatment. Study results and limitations: IR-seq captured clonotypes deeper and more reliably than RNA-seq. The CD138-negative fraction was mixed bone marrow immune cells, not pure T cells.

Many counts were recorded for this clonotype. Its specificity is not known. This CDR3 is built from 13 residues. Germline values: CDR1 SGHDT, CDR2 YYEEEE. V lost 5 bases and J lost 8, with 14 bases in between. The library was built from roughly 400 ng RNA with molecular barcoded adaptors for alpha/delta and beta/gamma chains. MiXCR was run by TCRdb on the reads, yielding one entry per CDR3 protein. Here the sample spans over 80,000 distinct CDR3 sequences, 12% being singletons. This TCR derives from a donor at least 40 years old with multiple myeloma. V and J are TRBV5-6 and TRBJ2-1, with D possibly TRBD1 on 6 matching bases. The sample was a population of CD138-negative cells sorted from bone marrow. DNA for the CDR3: TGTGCCAGCAGTTCCCAGGGGATCGATGAGCAGTTCTTC. It codes for CASSSQGIDEQFF. Drawing the rest from reference TRBV5-6 and TRBJ2-1, the complete variable domain is DAGVTQSPTHLIKTRGQQVTLRCSPKSGHDTVSWYQQALGQGPQFIFQYYEEEERQRGNFPDRFSGHQFPNYSSELNVNALLLGDSALYLCASSSQGIDEQFFGPGTRLTVL.